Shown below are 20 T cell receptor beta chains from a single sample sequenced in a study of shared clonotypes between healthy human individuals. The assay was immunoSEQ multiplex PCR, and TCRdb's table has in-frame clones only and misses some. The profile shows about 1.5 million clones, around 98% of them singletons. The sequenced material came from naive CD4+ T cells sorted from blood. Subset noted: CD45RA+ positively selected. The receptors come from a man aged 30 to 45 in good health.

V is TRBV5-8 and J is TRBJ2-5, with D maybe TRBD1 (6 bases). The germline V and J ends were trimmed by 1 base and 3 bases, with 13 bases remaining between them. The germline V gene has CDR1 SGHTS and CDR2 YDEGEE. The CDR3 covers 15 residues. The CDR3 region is CASSLTLAGEETQYF. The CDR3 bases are TGTGCCAGCAGCTTGACTTTGGCAGGGGAAGAGACCCAGTACTTC.

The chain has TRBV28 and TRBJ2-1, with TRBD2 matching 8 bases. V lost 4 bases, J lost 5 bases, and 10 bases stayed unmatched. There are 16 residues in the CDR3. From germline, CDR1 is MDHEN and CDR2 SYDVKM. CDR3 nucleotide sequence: TGTGCCAGCAGTTCCCAGGGCGGGAGGAACCACAATGAGCAGTTCTTC. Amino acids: CASSSQGGRNHNEQFF.

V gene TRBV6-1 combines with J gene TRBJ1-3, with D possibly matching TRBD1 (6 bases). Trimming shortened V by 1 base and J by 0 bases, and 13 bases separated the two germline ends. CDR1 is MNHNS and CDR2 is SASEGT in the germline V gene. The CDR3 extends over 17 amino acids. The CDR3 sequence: CASSEVLGGPSGNTIYF. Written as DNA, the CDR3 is TGTGCCAGCAGTGAAGTGCTTGGGGGCCCCTCTGGAAACACCATATATTTT.

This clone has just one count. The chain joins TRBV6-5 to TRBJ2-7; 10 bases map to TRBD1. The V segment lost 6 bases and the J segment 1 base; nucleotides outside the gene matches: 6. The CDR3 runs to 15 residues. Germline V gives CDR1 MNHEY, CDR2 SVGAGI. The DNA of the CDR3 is TGTGCCAGCAGATTGGACAGGGGGTATTCCTACGAGCAGTACTTC. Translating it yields CASRLDRGYSYEQYF.

DNA for the CDR3: TGTGCCAGTAGTCCGACTAGCGCCTACAATGAGCAGTTCTTC. Encoded protein: CASSPTSAYNEQFF. The chain employs TRBV19 and TRBJ2-1; 8 nucleotides match TRBD2. The CDR3 contains 14 residues. V lost 5 bases, J lost 2 bases, and 2 bases stayed unmatched. The germline CDR1 and CDR2 sequences are LNHDA and SQIVND (reference sequence).

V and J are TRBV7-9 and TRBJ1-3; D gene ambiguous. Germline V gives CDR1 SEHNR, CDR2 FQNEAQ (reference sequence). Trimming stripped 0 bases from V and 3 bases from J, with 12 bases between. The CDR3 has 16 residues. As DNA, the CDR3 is TGTGCCAGCAGCTTAGCCGCAGGAACTGGTGGAAACACCATATATTTT. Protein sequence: CASSLAAGTGGNTIYF.

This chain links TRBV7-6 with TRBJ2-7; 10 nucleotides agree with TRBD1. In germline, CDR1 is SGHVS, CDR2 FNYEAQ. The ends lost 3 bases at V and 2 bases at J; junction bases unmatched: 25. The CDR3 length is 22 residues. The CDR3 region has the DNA TGTGCCAGCAGCTTCGACCCAGTTAGAGCGGACAGGGGGAAATTTACCGCCTACGAGCAGTACTTC. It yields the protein CASSFDPVRADRGKFTAYEQYF.

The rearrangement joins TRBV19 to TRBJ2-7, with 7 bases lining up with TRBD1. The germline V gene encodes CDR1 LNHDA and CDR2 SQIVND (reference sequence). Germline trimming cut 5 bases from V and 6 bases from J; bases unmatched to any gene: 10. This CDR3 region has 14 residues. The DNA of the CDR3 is TGTGCCAGTAGTCCCATCGACAGGGTTTCCGAGCAGTACTTC. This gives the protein CASSPIDRVSEQYF.

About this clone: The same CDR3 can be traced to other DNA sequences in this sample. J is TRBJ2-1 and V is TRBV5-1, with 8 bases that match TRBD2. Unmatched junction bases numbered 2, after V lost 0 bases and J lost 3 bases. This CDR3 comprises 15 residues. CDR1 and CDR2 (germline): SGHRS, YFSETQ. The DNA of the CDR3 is TGCGCCAGCAGCTTGGCCGGGACTAGCTACAATGAGCAGTTCTTC. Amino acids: CASSLAGTSYNEQFF.

CDR3 in DNA: TGTGCCACCAGCAGAGATGGTGTTCTTCCTAATGAAAAACTGTTTTTT. This encodes CATSRDGVLPNEKLFF. The rearrangement links TRBV15 to TRBJ1-4; D is unclear. V shed 0 bases and J shed 3 bases, with 11 bases lying between them. The CDR3 extends over 16 amino acids. Germline lookup yields CDR1 LNHNV and CDR2 YYDKDF (reference sequence).

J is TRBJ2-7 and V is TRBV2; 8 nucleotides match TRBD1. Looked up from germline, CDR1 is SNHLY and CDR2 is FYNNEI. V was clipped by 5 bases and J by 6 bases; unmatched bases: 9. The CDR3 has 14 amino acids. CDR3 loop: CASSRQGANLEQYF. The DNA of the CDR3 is TGTGCCAGCAGTCGCCAGGGGGCGAACCTCGAGCAGTACTTC.

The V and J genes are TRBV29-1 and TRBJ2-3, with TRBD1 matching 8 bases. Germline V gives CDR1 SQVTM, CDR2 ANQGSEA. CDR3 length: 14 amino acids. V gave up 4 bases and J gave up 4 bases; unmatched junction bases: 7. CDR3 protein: CSVGVQGVADTQYF. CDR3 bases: TGCAGCGTTGGGGTACAGGGGGTGGCAGATACGCAGTATTTT.

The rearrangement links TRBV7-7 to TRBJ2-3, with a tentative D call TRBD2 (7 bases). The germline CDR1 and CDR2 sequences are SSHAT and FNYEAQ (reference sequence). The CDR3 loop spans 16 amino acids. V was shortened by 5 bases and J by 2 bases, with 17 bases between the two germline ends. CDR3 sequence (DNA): TGTGCCAGCAGCCCGGGGGGCTCAATCCTCACAGATACGCAGTATTTT. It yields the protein CASSPGGSILTDTQYF. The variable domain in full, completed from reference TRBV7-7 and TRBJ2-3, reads GAGVSQSPRYKVTKRGQDVTLRCDPISSHATLYWYQQALGQGPEFLTYFNYEAQPDKSGLPSDRFSAERPEGSISTLTIQRTEQRDSAMYRCASSPGGSILTDTQYFGPGTRLTVL.

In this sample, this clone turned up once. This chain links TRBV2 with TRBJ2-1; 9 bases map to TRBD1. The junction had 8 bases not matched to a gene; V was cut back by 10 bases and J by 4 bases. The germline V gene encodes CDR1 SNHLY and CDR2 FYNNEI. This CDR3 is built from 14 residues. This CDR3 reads CAISGDRDYNEQFF. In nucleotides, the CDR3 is TGTGCCATCTCCGGGGACAGGGATTACAATGAGCAGTTCTTC.

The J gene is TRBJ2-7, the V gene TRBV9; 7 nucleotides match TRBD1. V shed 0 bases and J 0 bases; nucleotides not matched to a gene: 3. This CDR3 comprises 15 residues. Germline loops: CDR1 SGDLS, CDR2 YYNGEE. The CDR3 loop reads CASSVEQGFSYEQYF. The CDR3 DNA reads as TGTGCCAGCAGCGTAGAACAGGGGTTCTCCTACGAGCAGTACTTC.

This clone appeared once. CDR3 protein: CASSPLAEAKNIQYF. For the CDR3, the DNA is TGTGCCAGCAGTCCACTAGCGGAAGCCAAAAACATTCAGTACTTC. The chain joins TRBV28 to TRBJ2-4; 8 bases match TRBD2. Germline V gene data show CDR1 as MDHEN and CDR2 as SYDVKM. The junction had 3 bases not matched to a gene; V was cut back by 5 bases and J by 0 bases. The CDR3 is 15 residues long. Full variable domain (rest looked up from reference TRBV28 and TRBJ2-4): DVKVTQSSRYLVKRTGEKVFLECVQDMDHENMFWYRQDPGLGLRLIYFSYDVKMKEKGDIPEGYSVSREKKERFSLILESASTNQTSMYLCASSPLAEAKNIQYFGAGTRLSVL.

DNA of the CDR3: TGTGCCAGCAGCTTAGTTCCGGACAGGGACGTGGGTACGCAGTATTTT. Encoded protein: CASSLVPDRDVGTQYF. The rearrangement joins TRBV11-2 to TRBJ2-3; TRBD1 aligns across 8 bases. This CDR3 is 16 amino acids long. Germline loops: CDR1 SGHAT, CDR2 FQNNGV. Trimming cost V 1 base and J 8 bases; bases outside gene matches: 11. Variable domain in full (rest from reference TRBV11-2 and TRBJ2-3): EAGVAQSPRYKIIEKRQSVAFWCNPISGHATLYWYQQILGQGPKLLIQFQNNGVVDDSQLPKDRFSAERLKGVDSTLKIQPAKLEDSAVYLCASSLVPDRDVGTQYFGPGTRLTVL.

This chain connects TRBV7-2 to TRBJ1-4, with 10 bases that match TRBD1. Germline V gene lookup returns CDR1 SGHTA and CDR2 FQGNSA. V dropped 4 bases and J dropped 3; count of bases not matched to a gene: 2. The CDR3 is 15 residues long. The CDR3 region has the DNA TGTGCCAGCAGCTCCGGACAGGGGGCTAATGAAAAACTGTTTTTT. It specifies CASSSGQGANEKLFF.

CDR3 in amino acids: CSVVWGQGRNTIYF. The CDR3 DNA reads as TGCAGCGTTGTGTGGGGACAGGGGCGAAACACCATATATTTT. This chain uses TRBV29-1 with TRBJ1-3, with 10 bases aligning to TRBD1. CDR3 length: 14 amino acids. CDR1 SQVTM and CDR2 ANQGSEA come from the germline V gene. The ends lost 4 bases at V and 5 bases at J; junction bases unmatched: 5.

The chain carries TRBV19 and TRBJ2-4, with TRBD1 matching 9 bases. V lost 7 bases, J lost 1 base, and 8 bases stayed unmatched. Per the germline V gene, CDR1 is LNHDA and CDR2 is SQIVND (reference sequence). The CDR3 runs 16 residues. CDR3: CASTPEGTGAKNIQYF. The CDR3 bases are TGTGCCAGTACCCCCGAGGGGACAGGGGCCAAAAACATTCAGTACTTC.